The rows below give T cell receptor beta chains drawn from one sample of a study of cytomegalovirus exposure and HLA in healthy donors. Using immunoSEQ multiplex PCR, the repertoire was profiled, and TCRdb retains in-frame clones only, with some absent. This table has about 95,000 clones, 78% appearing once. The sequenced sample consisted of PBMCs. These receptors were collected from a woman in her thirties or forties in good health and CMV-seropositive. Each CDR3 is given with its conserved first and last residue. A D gene is named only where the DNA matches it firmly.

d_gene | j_gene | v_gene | CDR3aa
- | TRBJ2-1 | TRBV6-1 | CASNEDWYNEQFF
- | TRBJ1-5 | TRBV13 | CASSLGLTGSYSNQPQHF
- | TRBJ1-1 | TRBV19 | CASSIDRTENTEAFF
TRBD1 | TRBJ1-2 | TRBV7-9 | CASSLGTGDGYTF
TRBD2 | TRBJ2-1 | TRBV10-1 | CASSESGRRDNEQFF
TRBD1 | TRBJ2-2 | TRBV5-1 | CASSMDRGNTGELFF
- | TRBJ2-1 | TRBV27 | CASSPLRGGSYNEQFF
- | TRBJ2-2 | TRBV7-9 | CASSLLPQRGELFF
- | TRBJ2-7 | TRBV20-1 | CSAAAGYEQYF
TRBD2 | TRBJ2-1 | TRBV11-2 | CASSPSGGGEQFF
TRBD1 | TRBJ1-2 | TRBV19 | CASSTNTGVGYGYTF
TRBD1 | TRBJ1-1 | TRBV10-3 | CATRGLNTEAFF
- | TRBJ2-2 | TRBV5-4 | CASSSEVVTGELFF
- | TRBJ1-5 | TRBV6-6 | CASSYFRRENQPQHF
TRBD1 | TRBJ1-6 | TRBV27 | CASSWGQGPTYNSPLHF
- | TRBJ2-5 | TRBV5-1 | CASSLGGANQETQYF
TRBD2 | TRBJ2-5 | TRBV28 | CASSLPGLAATQYF
TRBD1 | TRBJ1-2 | TRBV4-1 | CASGGQGAAGYTF
- | TRBJ2-2 | TRBV5-1 | CASSSWTAANTGELFF
TRBD2 | TRBJ2-7 | TRBV4-2 | CASSQLTSGSSYEQYF
- | TRBJ2-1 | TRBV10-1 | CASSDPRGGSYNEQFF
- | TRBJ1-3 | TRBV30 | CAWTEGQSSGNTIYF
TRBD2 | TRBJ2-1 | TRBV4-1 | CASSGIDSGGGNEQFF
TRBD2 | TRBJ2-4 | TRBV2 | CASSEPAGTSGLRAKNIQYF
- | TRBJ1-1 | TRBV28 | CASRQGRTEAFF
TRBD1 | TRBJ1-2 | TRBV11-3 | CASSKTGTAPLHYGYTF
- | TRBJ1-1 | TRBV11-3 | CASSSGQTNTEAFF
TRBD2 | TRBJ2-2 | TRBV18 | CASSPRLAETGELFF
TRBD2 | TRBJ2-3 | TRBV19 | CASTRGLAGSTDTQYF
TRBD2 | TRBJ2-1 | TRBV19 | CASSSPAGGKKFF
TRBD1 | TRBJ2-5 | TRBV5-1 | CASRTGQVAETQYF
TRBD2 | TRBJ2-3 | TRBV14 | CASSQDLPTAGGPGDTQYF
TRBD1 | TRBJ1-2 | TRBV19 | CASSIDLRDRSSRALYGYTF
TRBD1 | TRBJ1-4 | TRBV5-1 | CASSPMGQRTNEKLFF
TRBD2 | TRBJ2-7 | TRBV6-1 | CASSEGVAGSYEQYF
- | TRBJ2-7 | TRBV4-2 | CASSQAAGQGSYEQYF
TRBD2 | TRBJ2-1 | TRBV5-1 | CASWDSGSVYNEQFF
- | TRBJ1-1 | TRBV29-1 | CSVGRDGTEAFF
- | TRBJ1-4 | TRBV28 | CASSLVREGEKLFF
- | TRBJ2-3 | TRBV6-6 | CASRQPGNTDTQYF
TRBD2 | - | TRBV7-2 | CASSFSGRALRYEQYF
TRBD2 | TRBJ2-4 | TRBV5-6 | CASSAYTSGRAKNIQYF
- | TRBJ2-2 | TRBV6-6 | CASRGSPTGELFF
TRBD1 | TRBJ2-3 | TRBV7-8 | CASSLADRAADTQYF
- | TRBJ1-1 | TRBV15 | CATSREGDTEAFF
- | TRBJ2-3 | TRBV10-3 | CAIKKAGTSTDTQYF
- | TRBJ2-2 | TRBV29-1 | CSAPNGGGELFF
TRBD1 | TRBJ2-4 | TRBV6-1 | CASRGDRENNIQYF
TRBD1 | TRBJ1-6 | TRBV27 | CASRPMDRKNVNSPLHF
- | TRBJ2-7 | TRBV4-1 | CASSQALPGARGEQYF
TRBD1 | TRBJ2-7 | TRBV11-2 | CASSGQGQISEQYF
- | TRBJ2-7 | TRBV6-4 | CASKPDRESYEQYF